A single T cell receptor (beta chain) is shown here with its context. Germline V gives CDR1 SNHLY, CDR2 FYNNEI. CDR3 length equals 16 residues. The V and J ends lost 2 bases and 10 bases, in that order; junction bases with no gene match: 14. This entry is derived from a study of T-cell memory formation after mild COVID-19. 5'RACE primed at constant segments yielded TCR alpha and TCR beta cDNA libraries bearing sample barcodes and UMIs. In TCRdb, the 5' RACE reads were re-called with MiXCR into one record per CDR3 protein. In the table there are more than 350,000 distinct CDR3 sequences, roughly 15% of which are singletons.

The chain recombines TRBV2 with TRBJ2-1, with 7 bases aligning to TRBD2. This TCR was recovered from a man younger than 35 who had mild COVID-19 (a few samples of this study predate the infection). Cell type and time point are not known. Sequencing was done on a sample of PBMCs or a T cell subset sorted from them (not recorded which). The CDR3 loop reads CASSESPWGGPGEQFF. CDR3 coding DNA: TGTGCCAGCAGTGAAAGCCCTTGGGGAGGGCCCGGGGAGCAGTTCTTC.